This T cell receptor (beta chain) was sequenced for a study of blood T cells in healthy people across ages. Combining a sample-barcoded 5' primer with a J-beta primer mix, a second PCR ran for 7 to 11 cycles. Using its own MiXCR run on the 5' RACE reads, TCRdb lists one record per CDR3 protein. The repertoire holds around 1,700,000 distinct CDR3 sequences, 28% seen once, with over 7% in the top ten. This CDR3 region has 13 residues. The germline gives CDR1 MNHEY, CDR2 SVGEGT. V was cut by 2 bases and J by 11 bases, with 15 bases left in between. V is TRBV6-2 or TRBV6-3 and J is TRBJ2-5; D gene uncertain. Source material: blood. This sequence originates from a woman aged 25 to 39 in good health. CDR3 region: CASSYLGGNEQYF. DNA of the CDR3: TGTGCCAGCAGTTACCTAGGCGGCAATGAGCAGTACTTC.